The 2 T cell receptor beta chains in this list originate from one sample, sequenced in a study of T-cell reconstitution after alpha-beta-depleted transplantation in children. Unique molecular identifiers were used in preparing the TCRbeta library. TCRdb re-called the PCR reads with MiXCR, one entry per CDR3 protein. Here the sample spans over 550,000 distinct CDR3 sequences, roughly 10% being singletons. The sample was PBMCs from the stem cell graft donor, taken from the stem cell graft. The receptors here all came from a human donor who donated a stem cell graft to a child with acute myeloid leukemia.

Details on this clonotype: Sequence at one end of the junction differs from germline and may be a read error. This rearrangement joins TRBV10-3 to TRBJ1-4; D call uncertain. This CDR3 contains 13 residues. Germline CDR1 is ENHRY and CDR2 is SYGVKD. CDR3 region: CTISDERNEKLFF. As DNA, the CDR3 is TGTACCATCAGTGACGAGAGAAATGAAAAACTGTTTTTT.

There are many counts of this clonotype. The V and J genes are TRBV29-1 and TRBJ1-4; 9 bases map to TRBD1. The CDR3 length is 14 residues. V was pared by 3 bases and J by 10 bases, with 9 bases of the junction left unmatched. CDR1 SQVTM and CDR2 ANQGSEA come from the germline V gene. As DNA, the CDR3 is TGCAGCGTTGAGGGGACAGGGACGATAGGAAAACTGTTTTTT. Protein sequence: CSVEGTGTIGKLFF.